The 5 T cell receptor beta chains presented below share a single source sample, sequenced in a study of blood T cell repertoires in COVID-19. Produced via immunoSEQ multiplex PCR; TCRdb's table is partial and in-frame only. The table has under 400,000 clones, 88% seen once; the top ten hold approximately 1%. The sample was PBMCs or T cells enriched from blood (not recorded which). These TCRs come from a woman in her twenties or thirties who had been exposed to COVID-19.

The V gene is TRBV30, the J gene TRBJ2-7; TRBD1 agrees at 9 bases. CDR3 length: 16 residues. Germline CDR1 GTSNPN, CDR2 SVGIG (reference sequence). V dropped 1 base and J dropped 1; count of bases not matched to a gene: 8. The CDR3 region is CAWSAARTGVSYEQYF. Here the CDR3 DNA reads TGTGCCTGGAGTGCTGCTCGGACAGGGGTGTCCTACGAGCAGTACTTC. The full variable domain, rest sourced from reference TRBV30 and TRBJ2-7, is SQTIHQWPATLVQPVGSPLSLECTVEGTSNPNLYWYRQAAGRGLQLLFYSVGIGQISSEVPQNLSASRPQDRQFILSSKKLLLSDSGFYLCAWSAARTGVSYEQYFGPGTRLTVT.

The CDR3 here is CASSFLTSGSRNEQFF. For the CDR3, the DNA is TGTGCCAGCAGTTTCCTGACTAGCGGGAGTAGGAATGAGCAGTTCTTC. This rearrangement joins TRBV27 to TRBJ2-1; 12 bases are shared with TRBD2. The CDR3 has 16 residues. V gave up 3 bases and J gave up 7 bases; unmatched junction bases: 7. Germline assignment: CDR1 MNHEY and CDR2 SMNVEV (reference sequence).

The genes are TRBV6-5 and TRBJ2-7, with TRBD2 identical over 13 bases. V gave up 6 bases and J gave up 6 bases; unmatched junction bases: 8. The CDR3 has 15 amino acids. Per the germline V gene, CDR1 is MNHEY and CDR2 is SVGAGI. As DNA, the CDR3 is TGTGCCAGCAGCGGACTAGCGGGAGCACCGGCCGAGCAGTACTTC. Its protein product is CASSGLAGAPAEQYF.

The J gene is TRBJ1-3, the V gene TRBV28; D unclear. Between the trimmed V and J ends, which lost 3 bases and 4 bases, there was a span of 13 bases. The CDR3 has 15 residues. Germline CDR1 reads MDHEN; CDR2 reads SYDVKM. CDR3 nucleotides: TGTGCCAGCAGTTTTTCCAACGGAGTCGGAAACACCATATATTTT. Residues: CASSFSNGVGNTIYF.

The chain couples TRBV29-1 to TRBJ2-2, with D possibly being TRBD2 (6 bases). The germline gives CDR1 SQVTM, CDR2 ANQGSEA. The CDR3 runs to 14 residues. V was pared by 1 base and J by 1 base, with 7 bases between. The CDR3: CSVEAGENTGELFF. CDR3 DNA: TGCAGCGTTGAAGCGGGAGAGAACACCGGGGAGCTGTTTTTT.